Listed here is a single TCR beta chain. Its specificity is not known. The sample is drawn from a study of cytomegalovirus exposure and HLA in healthy donors. The study's findings and limits: It was found in a later analysis that first-cohort TCR clusters tended to co-occur in the 100 to 150 validation repertoires.

Profiling relied on immunoSEQ multiplex PCR, and the TCRdb table lists in-frame clones only, not all of them. The sample yields around 34,000 clones, 85% to 95% seen once. This receptor was identified in a man aged 18 to 30 in good health and CMV-seronegative. The material sequenced was PBMCs.

CDR3 loop: CASSQPGGHYEQYF. The CDR3 nucleotides read TGTGCCAGCAGCCAGCCGGGAGGCCACTACGAGCAGTACTTC. The V call is TRBV28, the J call TRBJ2-7; 7 bases line up with TRBD2. After removal of 6 bases from V and 3 bases from J, the junction contained 8 bases not matched to a gene. This CDR3 has 14 amino acids. Per the germline V gene, CDR1 is MDHEN and CDR2 is SYDVKM.